The sequence of this T cell receptor beta chain was determined in a study of cytomegalovirus exposure and HLA in healthy donors (TCRdb year 2017). At the level of the whole study: An earlier analysis of 587 of the donors reported 276 Gb of sequence data and around 120 million unique TCR beta sequences obtained from some 170 million T cells. An early release that covered more than 550 HLA-typed donors contained approximately 290 gigabases of sequencing data and approximately 85 million unique TCR sequences. The genetic ancestry cluster associated with self-reported Caucasian donors included around four fifths of the roughly 390 genotyped donors. The study was designed to test whether signatures of past pathogen exposure could be identified by cataloging public T cell receptors. Using immunosequencing, the study profiled T cell repertoires from fewer than 850 subjects and related those repertoires to cytomegalovirus serostatus. In addition to the first cohort of 650 to 750 subjects, a separate validation cohort of some 120 different subjects was used. The study combined high-throughput TCR immunosequencing, statistical association of individual TCRs with disease status, and machine learning to predict cytomegalovirus infection status. A later analysis re-analyzed previously published TCR beta repertoires from 666 donors and added high-resolution HLA genotyping to study TCR occurrence patterns. In the later analysis, no new phenotypic data were used to find candidate immune exposures; instead, reliance was placed on TCR beta sequences and their occurrence across donors. To decide whether each TCR beta V gene segment behaved as functional or pseudogenic, an earlier analysis of approximately 590 of the donors relied on high-throughput TCR beta sequencing. Alongside the repertoire data, information on donor age, sex, ethnicity and CMV serostatus was compiled. Genome-wide SNP genotypes for about 65% of the roughly 670 donors were used in a later genetic analysis, which treated that subset as a discovery cohort. All discovery cohort repertoires had been generated on a single sequencing platform. Both class I and class II loci were covered by HLA typing, at four-digit resolution. The number of typed donors differed by locus: about 620-640 for A, B, C, DRB1 and DQB1; 500 to 550 for DQA1; about 600 for DPA1; and some 470 for DPB1. Because of strong linkage in the cohort, roughly five DR-DQ haplotypes were treated as single units for association and clustering. Among some 400 genotyped donors of the cohort, an average of roughly 240,000 unique TCR beta nucleotide sequences were sequenced per donor, roughly a sixth of them non-productive. Here is what the overall study found, with its caveats: The classifier was reported to diagnose cytomegalovirus status with high specificity and sensitivity in both the original cohort and the validation cohort. At a false discovery rate of 0.05, a later analysis linked 16,951 TCR beta sequences to specific HLA alleles. A further reported finding was that TCR beta sequences accurately predicted the HLA-A and HLA-B alleles for most subjects in the first cohort. Strong co-occurrence of HLA alleles, especially DR and DQ, made assigning TCR associations to individual alleles difficult. In this cohort, only TCR beta chains were sequenced, and detectable features were limited by the absence of alpha or paired-chain data. An association between a missense DCLRE1C variant and V-gene and J-gene trimming of TCR beta chains was found in a later genetic analysis and replicated in an independent cohort. In a later analysis, several top co-occurrence clusters were reported to appear linked to parvovirus B19, influenza, CMV and Epstein-Barr virus. According to a later genetic analysis, donors in an Asian-associated ancestry cluster had fewer N-insertions in productive TCRs than the approximately 650-donor mean. The study gave a list of about 170 TCR beta chains associated with cytomegalovirus. Across donors, most TCR sequences were observed very rarely, whereas some public TCRs were present in many individuals. Presence/absence analyses assumed roughly uniform sequencing depth across donors, an assumption that may not hold. Correlated functional status among segregating V segments might reflect linkage disequilibrium, but an unknown experimental factor could not be ruled out. In a later analysis, HLA-associated TCR beta chains showed more clonal expansion and lower generation probabilities than non-associated chains that were equally common. A few of the identified cytomegalovirus-associated TCR beta chains were confirmed in vitro to be specific for cytomegalovirus antigens. The sequencing pipeline was judged likely to have produced a cluster of highly shared sequence variants as a technical artifact. The earlier analysis of 587 of the donors excluded some 16 rarely observed V segments, including chromosome 9 orphons, because counts were too low. According to a later analysis, TCR association rates differed among HLA loci, with DRB1 alleles showing the most associated TCRs and HLA-C alleles showing the fewest. The only immune exposure information available for the cohort was CMV serostatus. In an earlier analysis of approximately 590 of the donors, most TCR beta V segments appeared in productive rearrangements about 87% or about 30% of the time, broadly matching IMGT annotations. Because the 87-base-pair reads could not distinguish some IMGT-functional V segments, including TRBV6-2 and TRBV6-3, those segments were excluded. In a later analysis, most CMV-associated TCR beta chains were found to appear HLA-restricted, with HLA associations seemingly driven largely by CMV exposure. The authors suggested that the approach could potentially be generalized to other disease states and immunological phenotypes. Because HLA typing was unavailable for some donors at each locus, only the typed subset was used in association tests.

In total, 600 or so healthy bone marrow donors made up the cohort. All cohort members were sampled while nominally healthy, although unrecorded immune exposures were likely present. The donor was CMV seronegative and belonged to the group of around 400 seronegative cohort members. A peripheral blood sample was collected from each donor, and TCR beta sequencing was performed on peripheral blood mononuclear cells. The Qiagen DNeasy Blood Extraction Kit was used to extract genomic DNA from the blood cell samples. Notes on this clone: It lacks a known antigen. The input lacks base qualities; no much larger clone sits a single base away.

The library was prepared using the immunoSEQ multiplex PCR assay. For the multiplex PCR, a mixture combining 60 forward primers for TCR Vbeta segments and 13 reverse primers for TCR Jbeta segments was used. The CDR3 region of rearranged TCR beta genes was amplified from genomic DNA with a multiplex PCR assay. The amplified TCR beta libraries were sequenced on the Illumina HiSeq System as 87-base-pair reads. As for the authors' bioinformatics: In a later analysis, some 80 million unique TCR beta chains were counted across the 500 to 850 repertoires, and roughly 11 million of these chains were shared by at least two donors. A nearest-neighbor algorithm error-corrected the raw reads and collapsed the reads into unique sequences, merging closely related sequences to remove PCR and sequencing errors. V, D and J gene segments were assigned by aligning CDR3 sequences to IMGT reference sequences. For a sequence to be retained, a match of at least six nucleotides to both a V gene segment and a J gene segment was required. Rearrangements were classified as productive when the CDR3 lacked stop codons and remained in frame with V and J, and all other rearrangements were classified as non-productive. Following IMGT convention, CDR3 was defined as the stretch from the second conserved V-encoded cysteine to the conserved J-encoded phenylalanine. The earlier analysis of about 640 of the donors excluded any sequence lacking an unambiguous match to a single V gene segment. An earlier analysis of 587 of the donors called V segments functional above 56.7% productive rearrangements and segregating when the between-donor standard deviation exceeded 5%. To diagnose cytomegalovirus status from the catalog of TCR beta chain sequences, a statistical classification framework was built. In a later analysis, V and J genes were assigned by comparing TCR nucleotide sequences against IMGT/GENE-DB human TR gene sequences. The TCRdist pipeline was used in a later analysis to assign CDR3 sequences and most-parsimonious VDJ recombination scenarios. In a later analysis, each TCR beta chain was defined by its CDR3 amino acid sequence together with its V-gene family, and reads without a unique V-gene family were excluded. In a later analysis, 450 to 600 highly shared, low-generation-probability nucleotide sequences were removed to address suspected cross-contamination and a sequencing artifact. A later analysis calculated a clonal expansion index for each public chain from normalized within-repertoire ranks of inferred template counts. Generation probabilities in a later analysis came from a VDJ recombination model fitted to out-of-frame rearrangements, and those results were checked against IGoR. In a later analysis, hypergeometric tests were used to score TCR-TCR, TCR-HLA and TCR-CMV co-occurrence, with a repertoire-size bias correction applied to TCR pairs. To estimate false discovery rates, a later analysis permuted the HLA or CMV assignments 20 times. In a later analysis, co-occurring TCRs were grouped using DBSCAN, with TCRdist sequence similarity added in when clustering inside HLA-allele-positive subsets. Repertoires with fewer than 30,000 or more than 120,000 public chains were left out of co-occurrence clustering, as were a handful of repertoires with anomalous nucleotide sharing. TCRdb obtained this table from immuneACCESS and retained in-frame rearrangements with V and J assigned. These tables miss some clones; where compared with another copy, unresolved V genes account for less than half of the shortfall, and the remainder is unexplained. D and trimming were read from the DNA, whereas the V and J calls and clone size are those reported in that table. The sample table contains approximately 130,000 clones; only one count was recorded for 80% to 85% of them. The ten largest clones capture less than 2.5% of the sample.

V gives up 2 bases and J gives up 6 bases, and the segment between their germline ends measures 6 bases. Per the germline V gene, SGHVS is the CDR1 and FQNEAQ is the CDR2. Its CDR3 holds 12 amino acids, cysteine through phenylalanine. Solely the CDR3 DNA is kept, with 36 bases framed from the first base. Source material: PBMCs. This chain is built from TRBV7-8 and TRBJ2-3; no D gene call is confident. The clonotype was recovered from a woman in her thirties or forties in good health and CMV-seronegative. The DNA reads as follows: TGTGCCAGCAGCTTATCTAGGGATACGCAGTATTTT. The translation is CASSLSRDTQYF.